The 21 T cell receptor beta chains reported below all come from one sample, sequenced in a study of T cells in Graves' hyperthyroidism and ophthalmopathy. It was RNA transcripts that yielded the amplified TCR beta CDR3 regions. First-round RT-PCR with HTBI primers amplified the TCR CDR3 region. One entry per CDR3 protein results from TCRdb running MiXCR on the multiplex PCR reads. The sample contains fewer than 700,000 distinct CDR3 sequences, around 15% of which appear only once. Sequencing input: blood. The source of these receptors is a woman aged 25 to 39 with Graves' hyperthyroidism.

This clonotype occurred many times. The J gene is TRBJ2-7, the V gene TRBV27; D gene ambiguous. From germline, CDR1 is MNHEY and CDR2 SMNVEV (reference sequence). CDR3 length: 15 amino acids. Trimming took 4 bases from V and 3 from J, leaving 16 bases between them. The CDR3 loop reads CASSYDARSRYEQYF. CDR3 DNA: TGTGCCAGCAGTTATGACGCTAGGAGTCGCTACGAGCAGTACTTC.

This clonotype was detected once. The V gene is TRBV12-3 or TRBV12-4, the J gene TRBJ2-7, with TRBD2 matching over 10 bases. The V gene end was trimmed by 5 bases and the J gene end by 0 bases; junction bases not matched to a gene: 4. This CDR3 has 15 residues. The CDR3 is CASSHSGGSSYEQYF. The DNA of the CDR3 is TGTGCCAGCAGTCATAGCGGGGGGAGCTCCTACGAGCAGTACTTC.

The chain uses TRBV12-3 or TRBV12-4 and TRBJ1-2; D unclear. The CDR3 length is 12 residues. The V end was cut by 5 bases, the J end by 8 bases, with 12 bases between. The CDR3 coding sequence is TGTGCCAGCAGTCCAGGCTTGGGGGGCTACACCTTC. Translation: CASSPGLGGYTF.

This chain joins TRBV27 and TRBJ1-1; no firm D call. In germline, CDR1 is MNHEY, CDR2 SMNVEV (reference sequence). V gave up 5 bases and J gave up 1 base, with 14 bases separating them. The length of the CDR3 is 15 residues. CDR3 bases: TGTGCCAGCAGTCTTTCGCGGGCGGGGAACACTGAAGCTTTCTTT. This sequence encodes CASSLSRAGNTEAFF.

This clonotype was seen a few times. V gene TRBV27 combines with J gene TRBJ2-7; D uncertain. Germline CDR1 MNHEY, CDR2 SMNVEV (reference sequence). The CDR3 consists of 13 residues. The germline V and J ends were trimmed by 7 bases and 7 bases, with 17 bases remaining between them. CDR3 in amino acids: CASTPTPSGEQYF. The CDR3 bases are TGTGCCAGCACTCCTACCCCATCCGGGGAGCAGTACTTC.

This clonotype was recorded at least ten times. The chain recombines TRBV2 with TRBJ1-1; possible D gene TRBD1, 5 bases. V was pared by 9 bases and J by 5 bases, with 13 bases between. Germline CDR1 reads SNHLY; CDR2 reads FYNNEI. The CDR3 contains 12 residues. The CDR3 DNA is TGTGCCAGTAAAAGCCAGGGAACTGAAGCTTTCTTT. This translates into CASKSQGTEAFF. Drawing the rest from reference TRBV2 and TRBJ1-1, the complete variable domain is EPEVTQTPSHQVTQMGQEVILRCVPISNHLYFYWYRQILGQKVEFLVSFYNNEISEKSEIFDDQFSVERPDGSNFTLKIRSTKLEDSAMYFCASKSQGTEAFFGQGTRLTVV.

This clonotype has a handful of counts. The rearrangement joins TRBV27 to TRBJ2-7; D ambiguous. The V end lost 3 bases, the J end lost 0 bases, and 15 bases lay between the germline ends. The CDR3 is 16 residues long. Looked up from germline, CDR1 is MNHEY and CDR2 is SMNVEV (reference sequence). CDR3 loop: CASSFLAPRSSYEQYF. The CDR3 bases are TGTGCCAGCAGTTTTTTAGCTCCCAGAAGCTCCTACGAGCAGTACTTC.

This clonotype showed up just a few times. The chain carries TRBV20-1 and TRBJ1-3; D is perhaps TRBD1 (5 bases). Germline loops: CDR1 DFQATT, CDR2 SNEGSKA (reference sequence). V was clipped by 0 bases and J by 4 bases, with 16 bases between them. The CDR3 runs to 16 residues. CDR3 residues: CSARDLLSRAGNTIYF. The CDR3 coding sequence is TGCAGTGCTAGAGATCTGTTGAGCAGGGCCGGAAACACCATATATTTT.

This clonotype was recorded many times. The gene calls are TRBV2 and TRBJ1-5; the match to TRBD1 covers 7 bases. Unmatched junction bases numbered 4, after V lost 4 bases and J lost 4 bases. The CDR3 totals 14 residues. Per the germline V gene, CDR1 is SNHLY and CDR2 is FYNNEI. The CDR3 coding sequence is TGTGCCAGCAGTGGACAGGGACTAAATCAGCCCCAGCATTTT. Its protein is CASSGQGLNQPQHF.

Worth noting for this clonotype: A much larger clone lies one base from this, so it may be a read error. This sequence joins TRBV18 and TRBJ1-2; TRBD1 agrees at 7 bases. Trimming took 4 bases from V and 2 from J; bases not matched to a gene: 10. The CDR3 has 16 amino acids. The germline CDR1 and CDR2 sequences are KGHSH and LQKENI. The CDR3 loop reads CASSRTAGGGNYGYTF. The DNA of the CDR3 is TGTGCCAGCTCACGAACGGCAGGGGGAGGGAACTATGGCTACACCTTC. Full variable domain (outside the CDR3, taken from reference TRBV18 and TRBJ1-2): NAGVMQNPRHLVRRRGQEARLRCSPMKGHSHVYWYRQLPEEGLKFMVYLQKENIIDESGMPKERFSAEFPKEGPSILRIQQVVRGDSAAYFCASSRTAGGGNYGYTFGSGTRLTVV.

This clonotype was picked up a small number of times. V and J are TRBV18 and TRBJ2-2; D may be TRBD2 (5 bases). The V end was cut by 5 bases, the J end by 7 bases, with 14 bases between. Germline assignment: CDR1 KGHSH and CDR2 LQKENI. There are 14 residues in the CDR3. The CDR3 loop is CASSAEVVSGELFF. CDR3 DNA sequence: TGTGCCAGCTCAGCGGAGGTAGTGAGCGGGGAGCTGTTTTTT.

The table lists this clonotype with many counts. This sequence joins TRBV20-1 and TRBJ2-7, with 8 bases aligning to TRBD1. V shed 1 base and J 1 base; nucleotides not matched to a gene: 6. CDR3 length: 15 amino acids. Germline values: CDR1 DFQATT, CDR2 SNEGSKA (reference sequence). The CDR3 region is CSARAWTGPSYEQYF. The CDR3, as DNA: TGCAGTGCTAGAGCCTGGACAGGGCCTTCCTACGAGCAGTACTTC.

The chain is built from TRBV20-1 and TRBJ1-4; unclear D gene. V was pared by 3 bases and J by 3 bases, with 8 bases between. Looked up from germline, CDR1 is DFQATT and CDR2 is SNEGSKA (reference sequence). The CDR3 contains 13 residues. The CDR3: CSARIGSNEKLFF. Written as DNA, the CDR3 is TGCAGTGCTAGGATCGGGTCTAATGAAAAACTGTTTTTT.

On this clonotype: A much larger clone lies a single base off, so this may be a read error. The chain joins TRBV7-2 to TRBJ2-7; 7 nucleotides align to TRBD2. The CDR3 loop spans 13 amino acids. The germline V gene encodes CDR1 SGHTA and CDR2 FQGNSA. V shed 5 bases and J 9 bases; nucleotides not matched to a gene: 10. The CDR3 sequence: CASSPRAGDGQYF. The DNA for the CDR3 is TGTGCCAGCAGCCCCCGTGCGGGAGACGGGCAGTACTTC.

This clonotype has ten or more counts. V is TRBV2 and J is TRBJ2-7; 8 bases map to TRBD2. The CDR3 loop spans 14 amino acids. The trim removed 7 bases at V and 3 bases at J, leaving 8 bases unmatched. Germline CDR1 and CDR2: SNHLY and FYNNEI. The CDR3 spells CASKGLANVYEQYF. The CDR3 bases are TGTGCCAGCAAAGGACTAGCAAACGTCTACGAGCAGTACTTC.

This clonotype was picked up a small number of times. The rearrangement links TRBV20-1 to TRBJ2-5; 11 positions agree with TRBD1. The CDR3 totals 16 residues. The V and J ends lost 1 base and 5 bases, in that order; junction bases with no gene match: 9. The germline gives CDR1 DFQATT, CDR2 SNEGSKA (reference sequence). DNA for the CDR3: TGCAGTGCTAGAGTCGGGGACAGGGGGTATGACGAGACCCAGTACTTC. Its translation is CSARVGDRGYDETQYF.

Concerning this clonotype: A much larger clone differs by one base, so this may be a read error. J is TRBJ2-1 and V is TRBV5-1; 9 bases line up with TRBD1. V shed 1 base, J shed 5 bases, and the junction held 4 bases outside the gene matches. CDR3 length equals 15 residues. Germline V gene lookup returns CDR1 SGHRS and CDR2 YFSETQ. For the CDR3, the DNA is TGCGCCAGCAGCTTGCGACAGGGGGTCCACAATGAGCAGTTCTTC. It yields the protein CASSLRQGVHNEQFF.

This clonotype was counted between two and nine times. In DNA, the CDR3 is TGTGCCAGCAGCCAACAGGGAGGATCCTACAATGAGCAGTTCTTC. Its translation: CASSQQGGSYNEQFF. The chain joins TRBV7-9 to TRBJ2-1; D possibly matches TRBD1 or TRBD2 (6 bases each). CDR1 SEHNR and CDR2 FQNEAQ come from the germline V gene (reference sequence). V lost 5 bases, J lost 1 base, and 12 bases lay in between. This CDR3 spans 15 amino acids.

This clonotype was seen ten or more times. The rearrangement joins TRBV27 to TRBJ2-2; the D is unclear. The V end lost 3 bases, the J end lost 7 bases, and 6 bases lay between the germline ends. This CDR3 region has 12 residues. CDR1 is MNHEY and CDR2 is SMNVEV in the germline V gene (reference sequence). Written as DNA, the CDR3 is TGTGCCAGCAGTTTCCCAGGCGGGGAGCTGTTTTTT. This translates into CASSFPGGELFF.

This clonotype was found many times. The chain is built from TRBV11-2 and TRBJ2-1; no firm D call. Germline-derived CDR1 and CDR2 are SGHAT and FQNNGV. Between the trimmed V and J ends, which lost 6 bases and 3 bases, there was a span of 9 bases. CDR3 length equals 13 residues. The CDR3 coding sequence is TGTGCCAGCAGGGGCCTCAACTACAATGAGCAGTTCTTC. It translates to CASRGLNYNEQFF.

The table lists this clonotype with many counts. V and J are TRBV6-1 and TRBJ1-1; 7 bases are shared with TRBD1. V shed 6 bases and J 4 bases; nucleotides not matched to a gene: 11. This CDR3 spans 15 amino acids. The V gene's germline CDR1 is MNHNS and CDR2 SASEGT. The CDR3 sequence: CASSVEITGATEAFF. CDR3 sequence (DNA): TGTGCCAGCAGCGTCGAGATCACAGGGGCCACTGAAGCTTTCTTT.